Sequencing of this T cell receptor (beta chain) was carried out in a study of blood T cell repertoires in COVID-19. Study-wide context: Italy, Spain and the United States were the sources of the convalescent and acute COVID-19 samples. From T cells, B-cell-depleted T cells, or PBMCs came the material, which was cDNA or gDNA.

Per the germline V gene, CDR1 is MNHEY and CDR2 is SVGEGT. There are 16 residues in the CDR3. J was trimmed by 3 bases and V by 6 bases; bases with no gene match: 12. Profiling relied on immunoSEQ multiplex PCR, and the TCRdb table lists in-frame clones only, not all of them. The profile shows approximately 330,000 clones, about nine tenths of them singletons. Sequencing used PBMCs or T cells enriched from blood (not recorded which). V gene TRBV6-2 or TRBV6-3 combines with J gene TRBJ2-7, with 9 positions matching TRBD1. The origin of this receptor is a woman aged 25 to 45 who had recovered from COVID-19. This CDR3 is CASSPIGGTGHYEQYF. CDR3 coding DNA: TGTGCCAGCAGCCCTATCGGGGGGACAGGGCACTACGAGCAGTACTTC.